Listed here is a single T cell receptor (beta chain). The data derive from a study of blood T cell repertoires in COVID-19. Study summary: Acute and convalescent COVID-19 specimens originated in the United States, Italy and Spain.

The CDR3 covers 20 residues. CDR1 and CDR2 (germline): SGDLS, YYNGEE. V dropped 0 bases and J dropped 2; count of bases not matched to a gene: 12. Measured with immunoSEQ multiplex PCR; TCRdb has only the in-frame clones, and not every one. The table lists about 160,000 clones, around four fifths of them singletons. The sample was peripheral blood. The chain carries TRBV9 and TRBJ2-6; 9 bases are shared with TRBD1. This clonotype originated in a man aged 70-80 years who had recovered from COVID-19. CDR3 nucleotide sequence: TGTGCCAGCAGCGTAGGAAGGGGGACAGGGTCGATTCCTGGGGCCAACGTCCTGACTTTC. Its protein product is CASSVGRGTGSIPGANVLTF.